This TCR beta chain was captured in a study of human T cells and chemical hapten exposure. The germline V gene encodes CDR1 MGHDK and CDR2 SYGVNS. The germline V and J ends were trimmed by 4 bases and 8 bases, with 11 bases remaining between them. This CDR3 region has 13 residues. As for time point: patch test 2, 6 weeks after DPC sensitization. Treatment given: therapeutic diphenylcyclopropenone sensitization with weekly scalp DPC. TCRdb analysed the RACE reads with MiXCR anew, one entry per CDR3 protein. The sample lists fewer than 150,000 distinct CDR3 sequences, 12% occurring once. J is TRBJ1-4 and V is TRBV25-1; D unclear. The sequencing used whole blood, collected in connection with sensitization to the hapten diphenylcyclopropenone (DPC). The receptor's source is a woman between 50 and 59 years old with alopecia areata. Some clones in this sample may be carry-over from other donors' samples. CDR3 sequence (DNA): TGTGCCAGCAGTGCCCGGCCCAGGGAAAAACTGTTTTTT. Translation: CASSARPREKLFF.